The source of this T cell receptor beta chain is a study of identical twins (dated by TCRdb to about 2016). Some background on the complete study: The study deep-sequenced TCR alpha and beta repertoires from monozygotic twins, unrelated adults of various ages and cord blood to test whether fetal clonotypes persist. To rule out contamination, the twin experiments were replicated at different times with different library preparation protocols.

All donors were healthy Caucasians. Three pairs of female monozygotic twins, all aged roughly 18 to 30 years, made up the twin cohort. Positive isolation kits from Invitrogen were used to isolate CD4+ and CD8+ T cell populations. Broad study findings and their caveats: Abundant cord blood beta clonotypes had fewer insertions, young adult naive repertoires showed a similar but weaker trend, and memory repertoires showed no such trend. A weaker excess of twin sharing was found in beta out-of-frame sequences because the signal-to-noise ratio was lowered by fewer shared sequences. Out-of-frame TCR alpha sequences shared between twins showed an excess of low generation-probability sequences compared with coincidental sharing between unrelated individuals. Because the same donors could not be followed over many years, conclusions were based on cross-sectional statistical analysis. Out-of-frame TCR alpha sharing in monozygotic twins was systematically underestimated by recombination models, whereas sharing between unrelated individuals was in agreement with the recombination models. Zero-insertion analyses could be partly confounded by invariant T cells such as MAIT and iNKT, though diverse VJ usage argued against such confounding for most clonotypes.

The library came from 5' RACE. Reads for this sample came from an Illumina HiSeq 2000. Template switching introduced a universal primer binding site; the final cDNA contained a unique molecular identifier, enabling accurate counting of TCR cDNA molecules. Specific primers in the conserved constant-segment region were used to synthesize first-strand cDNA for TCR alpha and beta chains. To control for contamination, every cDNA library carried two barcodes: a SMART-Mk sample barcode plus Illumina barcodes. Two successive PCR steps introduced TruSeq adapter sequences along with Illumina sample barcodes. TCR alpha and beta cDNA libraries were sequenced on the Illumina HiSeq platform with custom primers. On the authors' methods: Unique molecular identifiers were extracted from raw reads with MiGEC, and CDR3 positions were determined with MiXCR. For each individual, recombination models were inferred using an EM algorithm with the repgenHMM and IGoR tools. Shared clonotypes were analyzed with the tcR package in R, and sharing was normalized by the product of cloneset sizes. Out-of-frame nonproductive sequences were analyzed to study raw recombination free of thymic and clonal selection effects. TCRdb itself trimmed the public reads at Q25 with fastp, ran MiXCR and retained productive beta chains. Records with the same CDR3 protein are collapsed into one entry carrying the most frequent genes and DNA. The V and J calls reflect TCRdb's pipeline rather than the authors' work. This sample has 500,000 to 600,000 distinct CDR3 sequences in its table, and 22% of those were observed once. The ten largest clones take up about 0.93% of the sample.

With regard to this clonotype: Which antigen it targets is not known. A much larger clone differs from this one at a single base, so this may be a read error.

The data were also submitted as part of a second study, on T cells expressing NK-cell markers. The second study's paper adds: TCR beta-chain repertoires were profiled in sorted CD3+CD56+NKG2C+, CD3+CD56+NKG2C- and CD3+CD56-NKG2C+ T-cell subsets from several donors. Among the eight sequenced donors, seven were HCMV-seropositive and one was HCMV-seronegative. To restrict sorting to alphabetaTCR-expressing T cells, an anti-gammadeltaTCR antibody was added in several experiments. In several donors, the dominant CD3+CD56+NKG2C+ clonotypes were found to rank among the top 10 CD8+ clonotypes and to make up roughly 1.0-7.5% of CD8+ T cells. Those dominant clonotypes were again the most abundant among CD3+CD56-NKG2C+ cells in a handful of donors, at roughly 28.3-65%. It remained unclear whether the expanded NKG2C-expressing T cell clones were specific for HCMV antigens. All eight donors whose samples were sequenced were randomly selected healthy volunteers, three of them men and five women. A commercial ELISA kit detecting HCMV-specific IgG in serum was used to determine HCMV serostatus. MIGEC was used to demultiplex reads and group the reads by UMI, and MiTCR was used to assemble and quantify clonotypes. Only TCR cDNA sequences supported by at least two reads were kept to exclude erroneous sequences. The tcR package was used for downstream repertoire analysis, and clonotypes were matched across fractions by CDR3 nucleotide sequence plus V segment. VDJmatch was used to annotate antigen specificity against VDJdb, with one amino acid substitution allowed in CDR3.

This TCR came from a young woman in good health. Sequencing was done on a sample of CD4+ T cells sorted from blood.

The CDR3 is CASRSLSHQGGEQFF. The DNA is TGCGCCAGCCGTTCTTTATCGCATCAAGGGGGAGAGCAGTTCTTC. This sequence uses TRBV5-1 and TRBJ2-1; the D gene is perhaps TRBD1, on 6 matching bases. At the junction V is shortened by 7 bases and J by 10 bases, with 24 bases in between. CDR1 and CDR2 (SGHRS, YFSETQ) derive from the germline V gene. The CDR3 numbers 15 residues from cysteine through phenylalanine. The read is trimmed to its CDR3 DNA, 45 bases read in frame from base 1.